This T cell receptor beta chain appears in the sequencing data of a study of blood T cells in healthy people across ages. Remarks on this clonotype: No antigen is known for it.

Caucasian individuals from Russia who were healthy and aged 6 to 90 acted as donors. A second PCR of about 6 to 11 cycles used a sample-barcoded 5' primer and a J-beta primer mix. Unique molecular identifiers of 12 random nucleotides labeled each cDNA. MiXCR, applied by TCRdb to the 5' RACE reads, yields one record per CDR3 protein. The top ten clones hold about a fifth of a sample with about 970,000 distinct CDR3 sequences, approximately 50% of them seen once. Study-wide results and caveats: Nothing was known about donor CMV status, and this possibly confounded expanded clonotype changes.

The sequencing input was blood. The sequence derives from a woman aged 55-70 years in good health.

The CDR3, as DNA: TGTGCCAGCAGCTTGGTAGGGACAGGGTTAGGGAACTATGGCTACACCTTC. Protein: CASSLVGTGLGNYGYTF. The J gene is TRBJ1-2, the V gene TRBV5-5; TRBD1 aligns across 9 bases. The CDR3 is 17 residues long. CDR1 and CDR2 from the germline V gene are SGHKS and YYEKEE (reference sequence). After removal of 0 bases from V and 2 bases from J, the junction contained 8 bases not matched to a gene.